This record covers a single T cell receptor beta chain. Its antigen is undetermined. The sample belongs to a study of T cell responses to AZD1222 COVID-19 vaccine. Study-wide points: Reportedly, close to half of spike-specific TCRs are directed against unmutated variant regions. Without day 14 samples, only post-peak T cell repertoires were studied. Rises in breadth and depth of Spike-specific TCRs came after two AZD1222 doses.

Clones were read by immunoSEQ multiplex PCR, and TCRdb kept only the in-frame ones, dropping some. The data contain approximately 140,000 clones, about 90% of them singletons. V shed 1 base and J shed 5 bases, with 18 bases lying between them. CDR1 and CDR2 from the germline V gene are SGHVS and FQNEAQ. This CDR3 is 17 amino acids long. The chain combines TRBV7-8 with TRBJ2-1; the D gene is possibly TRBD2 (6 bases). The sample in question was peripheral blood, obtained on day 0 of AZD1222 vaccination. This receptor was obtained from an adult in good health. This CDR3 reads CASSLVLLRGFDNEQFF. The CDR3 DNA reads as TGTGCCAGCAGCTTAGTCCTTTTGCGGGGTTTTGACAATGAGCAGTTCTTC.